This is a list of T cell receptor beta chains from one sample in a study of shared clonotypes between healthy human individuals. Profiling relied on immunoSEQ multiplex PCR, and the TCRdb table lists in-frame clones only, not all of them. In the table there are roughly 850,000 clones, 96% of which are singletons. The material sequenced was naive CD8+ T cells sorted from blood. The receptors shown here come from a man aged 25 to 40 in good health. The CDR3 runs from the conserved cysteine through the conserved F or W. The D gene is left open where the match is weak. Part of the rows lack a size; the others show once, few, many or a class for expanded clones.

V gene,D gene,clone size,J gene,CDR3 protein,CDR3 DNA
TRBV5-1,NA,NA,TRBJ2-2,CASSLVGNTGELFF,TGCGCCAGCAGCTTGGTCGGGAACACCGGGGAGCTGTTTTTT
TRBV29-1,NA,NA,TRBJ1-2,CSVVVSNYGYTF,TGCAGCGTTGTTGTGTCTAACTATGGCTACACCTTC
TRBV28,NA,NA,TRBJ2-2,CASSLTGYGPGELFF,TGTGCCAGCAGTTTAACAGGTTATGGTCCCGGGGAGCTGTTTTTT
TRBV27,NA,NA,TRBJ2-3,CASSLWARGDTQYF,TGTGCCAGCAGTTTATGGGCCCGAGGAGATACGCAGTATTTT
TRBV15,TRBD1,NA,TRBJ2-3,CATSRAAGTGTDTQYF,TGTGCCACCAGCAGAGCCGCCGGGACAGGCACAGATACGCAGTATTTT
TRBV7-8,NA,NA,TRBJ2-1,CASTRDAESYNEQFF,TGTGCCAGCACCCGGGACGCCGAATCCTACAATGAGCAGTTCTTC
TRBV21-1,NA,NA,TRBJ1-4,CASSNTPRLFF,TGTGCCAGCAGCAACACCCCTCGGCTGTTTTTT
TRBV28,TRBD1,NA,TRBJ1-1,CASRYRGGNTEAFF,TGTGCCAGCAGATACAGGGGCGGGAACACTGAAGCTTTCTTT
TRBV6-6,TRBD2,few,TRBJ2-3,CASSYGGRSTDTQYF,TGTGCCAGCAGTTACGGCGGGAGGAGCACAGATACGCAGTATTTT
TRBV5-5,TRBD2,NA,TRBJ2-1,CASSLLEGGAYNEQFF,TGTGCCAGCAGCTTATTGGAGGGAGGGGCCTACAATGAGCAGTTCTTC
TRBV5-4,NA,once,TRBJ2-1,CASSLDDSYNEQFF,TGTGCCAGCAGCTTGGACGATTCCTACAATGAGCAGTTCTTC
TRBV7-8,TRBD2,NA,TRBJ2-7,CASSSLEGAGAYEQYF,TGTGCCAGCAGCTCCCTGGAGGGAGCGGGGGCCTACGAGCAGTACTTC
TRBV6-5,TRBD2,few,TRBJ2-7,CASSLAGGDLFEQYF,TGTGCCAGCAGTCTAGCGGGAGGGGACCTTTTCGAGCAGTACTTC
TRBV28,NA,NA,TRBJ1-2,CASKQEIPGHHFYGYTF,TGTGCCAGCAAACAGGAAATACCGGGACATCACTTCTATGGCTACACCTTC
TRBV29-1,NA,once,TRBJ2-5,CSVEDGGKLELPMETQYF,TGCAGCGTTGAAGATGGGGGGAAATTAGAACTCCCGATGGAGACCCAGTACTTC
TRBV9,NA,NA,TRBJ1-3,CASSSSSGNTIYF,TGTGCCAGCAGCAGTTCCTCTGGAAACACCATATATTTT
TRBV5-5,TRBD1,NA,TRBJ1-2,CASSSEGWGQGAAGYTF,TGTGCCAGCAGCTCGGAGGGCTGGGGACAGGGGGCGGCCGGCTACACCTTC
TRBV5-1,NA,once,TRBJ2-1,CASSLGADLRNEQFF,TGCGCCAGCAGCTTGGGAGCGGACCTAAGGAATGAGCAGTTCTTC
TRBV11-2,TRBD1,NA,TRBJ2-7,CASSTDRGHNEQYF,TGTGCCAGCAGTACGGACAGGGGGCATAACGAGCAGTACTTC
TRBV7-9,TRBD2,NA,TRBJ2-7,CASSREPHMEQYF,TGTGCCAGCTCGCGGGAGCCCCACATGGAGCAGTACTTC
TRBV5-1,NA,NA,TRBJ2-7,CASSPRGNSIEQYF,TGCGCCAGCAGCCCCCGGGGGAATAGTATAGAGCAGTACTTC
TRBV11-3,NA,once,TRBJ2-1,CASSASGEQFF,TGTGCCAGCAGCGCCTCAGGGGAGCAGTTCTTC
TRBV7-8,NA,NA,TRBJ2-7,CASSLDLRSVGSAIEQYF,TGTGCCAGCAGCTTAGATTTGCGGTCGGTTGGGAGTGCGATCGAGCAGTACTTC
TRBV2,TRBD1,NA,TRBJ2-7,CATQDRAYEQYF,TGTGCCACCCAGGACAGGGCCTACGAGCAGTACTTC
TRBV7-9,NA,NA,TRBJ2-1,CASTPPPASAEDEQFF,TGTGCCAGCACCCCTCCTCCGGCTAGCGCCGAGGATGAGCAGTTCTTC
TRBV6-1,NA,NA,TRBJ2-2,CASSGFSAELFF,TGTGCCAGCAGTGGATTTTCGGCGGAGCTGTTTTTT
TRBV7-9,NA,NA,TRBJ2-7,CASSLTLRGSHEQYF,TGTGCCAGCAGCTTAACCCTGCGGGGTAGCCACGAGCAGTACTTC
TRBV25-1,NA,NA,TRBJ2-7,CASSDGILPGEQYF,TGTGCCAGCAGTGACGGGATCCTTCCGGGCGAGCAGTACTTC
TRBV4-1,TRBD2,NA,TRBJ2-3,CASRVRTSAGTDTQYF,TGCGCCAGCAGGGTCCGGACTAGCGCGGGGACAGATACGCAGTATTTT
TRBV5-4,NA,NA,TRBJ1-1,CASSLREGTEAFF,TGTGCCAGCAGCTTAAGGGAGGGCACTGAAGCTTTCTTT
TRBV29-1,NA,NA,TRBJ2-1,CSVEDQREQFF,TGCAGCGTTGAAGATCAAAGAGAGCAGTTCTTC
TRBV18,NA,NA,TRBJ2-5,CASSPIGGPVLETQYF,TGTGCCAGCTCACCTATCGGAGGGCCCGTTTTAGAGACCCAGTACTTC
TRBV19,TRBD1,NA,TRBJ1-5,CASSIADRDGQPQHF,TGTGCCAGTAGTATAGCTGACAGGGATGGGCAGCCCCAGCATTTT
TRBV19,NA,NA,TRBJ2-7,CASSIGVWANTYEQYF,TGTGCCAGTAGTATAGGGGTCTGGGCCAACACCTACGAGCAGTACTTC
TRBV29-1,NA,NA,TRBJ2-2,CSAHFPGPGELFF,TGCAGCGCCCACTTTCCAGGGCCCGGGGAGCTGTTTTTT
TRBV6-5,NA,NA,TRBJ1-2,CASSFGVLGYGYTF,TGTGCCAGCAGTTTCGGGGTCCTAGGCTATGGCTACACCTTC
TRBV11-2,NA,NA,TRBJ2-7,CASSLLGFISTAEGYEQYF,TGTGCCAGCAGCTTATTGGGCTTCATCTCAACAGCCGAGGGCTACGAGCAGTACTTC
TRBV7-9,NA,NA,TRBJ1-2,CASSAGLLTTF,TGTGCCAGCAGTGCGGGACTCTTAACTACCTTC
TRBV5-5,TRBD2,once,TRBJ2-7,CASSQHLAGARREQYF,TGTGCCAGCAGCCAGCACCTAGCGGGAGCCCGTCGCGAGCAGTACTTC
TRBV7-9,NA,NA,TRBJ1-3,CASSLGSGNTIYF,TGTGCCAGCAGCTTAGGTTCTGGAAACACCATATATTTT
TRBV4-3,TRBD2,NA,TRBJ2-5,CASSQDWASGQSETQYF,TGCGCCAGCAGCCAAGATTGGGCTAGCGGCCAGTCAGAGACCCAGTACTTC
TRBV10-3,TRBD2,NA,TRBJ2-7,CATLTGTSGYEQYF,TGTGCCACCCTTACCGGGACTAGCGGCTACGAGCAGTACTTC
TRBV25-1,NA,NA,TRBJ2-3,CASSDWVGSSTDTQYF,TGTGCCAGCAGTGATTGGGTGGGTTCTAGCACAGATACGCAGTATTTT
TRBV29-1,NA,NA,TRBJ2-7,CSVEWGDSDYEQYF,TGCAGCGTTGAATGGGGAGACTCGGACTACGAGCAGTACTTC
TRBV5-1,TRBD2,NA,TRBJ2-7,CASSLAPLAGVYEQYF,TGCGCCAGCAGCTTGGCCCCACTAGCGGGAGTCTACGAGCAGTACTTC
TRBV7-8,TRBD1,NA,TRBJ2-1,CASSFPRQGARNEQFF,TGTGCCAGCAGCTTTCCACGCCAGGGGGCGAGGAATGAGCAGTTCTTC
TRBV29-1,NA,NA,TRBJ2-5,CSPTPPGPMGETQYF,TGCAGCCCAACCCCCCCCGGGCCCATGGGGGAGACCCAGTACTTC
TRBV28,NA,NA,TRBJ2-7,CASSGIQGFRYEQYF,TGTGCCAGCAGTGGCATACAGGGTTTCCGCTACGAGCAGTACTTC
TRBV7-8,NA,NA,TRBJ2-1,CASSVSRFGSKNEQFF,TGTGCCAGCAGCGTCAGTCGGTTCGGGAGCAAGAATGAGCAGTTCTTC
TRBV9,TRBD1,once,TRBJ2-2,CASSVARQGVGTGELFF,TGTGCCAGCAGCGTAGCCCGACAGGGGGTGGGCACCGGGGAGCTGTTTTTT
TRBV15,NA,NA,TRBJ2-1,CATSRDYADSSYNEQFF,TGTGCCACCAGCAGAGATTACGCGGATAGCTCCTACAATGAGCAGTTCTTC
TRBV27,NA,NA,TRBJ2-7,CASSTLYSYEQYF,TGTGCCAGCAGTACCCTCTACTCCTACGAGCAGTACTTC
TRBV9,TRBD1,few,TRBJ2-3,CASSQGQGLSTDTQYF,TGTGCCAGCAGCCAGGGACAGGGATTAAGCACAGATACGCAGTATTTT
TRBV4-3,NA,NA,TRBJ2-2,CASSYRDTSTGELFF,TGCGCCAGCAGCTACCGGGACACCTCCACCGGGGAGCTGTTTTTT
TRBV7-8,NA,NA,TRBJ2-7,CASSLITNSPPPYEQYF,TGTGCCAGCAGCCTCATTACTAATAGTCCTCCCCCCTACGAGCAGTACTTC
TRBV2,TRBD2,NA,TRBJ2-1,CAIPAFRASGLSSYNEQFF,TGTGCCATACCCGCCTTTCGGGCTAGCGGGCTAAGCTCCTACAATGAGCAGTTCTTC
TRBV7-8,TRBD2,once,TRBJ2-1,CASSSPLAGAYNEQFF,TGTGCCAGCAGCTCGCCACTAGCGGGAGCCTACAATGAGCAGTTCTTC
TRBV27,NA,NA,TRBJ2-7,CASSPTGSRYEQYF,TGTGCCAGCAGTCCGACTGGCTCGAGGTACGAGCAGTACTTC
TRBV9,TRBD1,NA,TRBJ1-1,CASSGQGAATEAFF,TGTGCCAGCAGCGGACAGGGGGCTGCGACTGAAGCTTTCTTT